The present T cell receptor (beta chain) was sequenced within a study of CD8 T cells in ankylosing spondylitis. Turning to this clonotype: The antigen remains unidentified.

Overall study findings and caveats: Seven to nine highly homologous variants formed a TCR beta motif that appeared characteristic of ankylosing spondylitis blood. With a CD8+ phenotype, disease-linked clones were relatively rare in peripheral blood. Disease-associated clones were reportedly significantly overrepresented in matched ankylosing spondylitis synovial fluid.

Quantitative 5'-RACE with molecular barcodes was used to make the TCR beta libraries. MiXCR was run by TCRdb on the 5' RACE reads, yielding one entry per CDR3 protein. Here the sample spans approximately 550,000 distinct CDR3 sequences, approximately 12% being singletons. Germline CDR1 SGHTA, CDR2 FQGNSA. The J segment lost 5 bases and the V segment lost 3 bases, leaving 6 bases of the junction unmatched. CDR3 length: 14 amino acids. The chain uses TRBV7-2 and TRBJ1-2; 7 nucleotides match TRBD1. The clonotype comes from a male donor with ankylosing spondylitis. Source material: blood, either unsorted or a sorted T cell fraction (not recorded which). The CDR3 region is CASSFSGTVYGYTF. For the CDR3, the DNA is TGTGCCAGCAGCTTCTCCGGGACAGTGTATGGCTACACCTTC.